The next 10 T cell receptor beta chains were all read from a single sample in a study of blood T cell repertoires in COVID-19. Method: immunoSEQ multiplex PCR; TCRdb's copy keeps in-frame clones and lacks some. The sample includes 35,000 to 50,000 clones, around 82% seen only once; the top ten take 12%. The sequenced material came from peripheral blood. Receptors originate from a human donor in a cohort sampled during active COVID-19.

With respect to this clone: The sample carries other DNA sequences with the same CDR3. This chain connects TRBV28 to TRBJ1-4, with a possible D match to TRBD1 (5 bases). CDR1 is MDHEN, CDR2 SYDVKM, per germline. Trimming cost V 2 bases and J 8 bases, with 12 bases left between them. The CDR3 totals 14 residues. In DNA, the CDR3 is TGTGCCAGCAGTTTAGGGGGGGTGGGAGAAAAACTGTTTTTT. It yields the protein CASSLGGVGEKLFF.

V and J are TRBV7-3 and TRBJ2-3, with 10 nucleotides matching TRBD2. In germline, CDR1 is SGHTA, CDR2 FQGTGA. The CDR3 runs 14 residues. The ends lost 6 bases at V and 6 bases at J; junction bases unmatched: 6. CDR3: CASRRSGGADTQYF. As DNA, the CDR3 is TGTGCCAGCAGAAGGAGCGGGGGGGCCGATACGCAGTATTTT.

The rearrangement joins TRBV7-8 to TRBJ2-2, with a tentative D call TRBD1 (5 bases). CDR1 and CDR2 from the germline V gene are SGHVS and FQNEAQ. The CDR3 is 14 amino acids. V was shortened by 1 base and J by 4 bases, with 7 bases between the two germline ends. The CDR3, as DNA: TGTGCCAGCAGCTTAGGGGGCCCCACCGGGGAGCTGTTTTTT. Translation: CASSLGGPTGELFF.

The rearrangement joins TRBV28 to TRBJ2-6; perhaps TRBD2 as D (6 bases). CDR1 is MDHEN, CDR2 SYDVKM, per germline. The CDR3 runs to 15 residues. V lost 3 bases to trimming and J lost 3 bases, with 9 bases between them. CDR3 bases: TGTGCCAGCAGTTTCGGGGGTAATGGGGCCAACGTCCTGACTTTC. Its protein is CASSFGGNGANVLTF. The variable domain in full, with the rest retrieved from reference TRBV28 and TRBJ2-6, is DVKVTQSSRYLVKRTGEKVFLECVQDMDHENMFWYRQDPGLGLRLIYFSYDVKMKEKGDIPEGYSVSREKKERFSLILESASTNQTSMYLCASSFGGNGANVLTFGAGSRLTVL.

A remark on this clone: Additional DNA sequences in this sample encode the identical CDR3. The chain couples TRBV5-1 to TRBJ2-7; 9 nucleotides agree with TRBD2. The CDR3 is made up of 15 amino acids. V was clipped by 0 bases and J by 3 bases; unmatched bases: 4. Germline V gene data show CDR1 as SGHRS and CDR2 as YFSETQ. As DNA, the CDR3 is TGCGCCAGCAGCTTGGGTGTAGCGGGGGACTACGAGCAGTACTTC. Its translation: CASSLGVAGDYEQYF.

The rearrangement links TRBV18 to TRBJ2-5, with D uncertain. The CDR3 sequence is 14 residues long. Deletions cut 2 bases from V and 3 bases from J, with 10 bases between. CDR1 KGHSH and CDR2 LQKENI come from the germline V gene. The CDR3 protein is CASSPGRNEETQYF. In DNA, the CDR3 is TGTGCCAGCTCACCAGGCAGGAATGAAGAGACCCAGTACTTC.

J is TRBJ2-2 and V is TRBV29-1, with D uncertain. This CDR3 comprises 15 residues. V lost 5 bases and J lost 1, with 14 bases in between. CDR1 and CDR2 (germline): SQVTM, ANQGSEA. The CDR3 reads CSVLEAGQNTGELFF. CDR3 nucleotide sequence: TGCAGCGTTTTAGAGGCCGGCCAGAACACCGGGGAGCTGTTTTTT.

The J gene is TRBJ2-5, the V gene TRBV5-1, with 8 nucleotides matching TRBD1. The CDR3 is made up of 15 amino acids. Per the germline V gene, CDR1 is SGHRS and CDR2 is YFSETQ. The ends lost 5 bases at V and 0 bases at J; junction bases unmatched: 6. CDR3: CASRPRDRYQETQYF. In nucleotides, the CDR3 is TGCGCCAGCAGACCACGGGACAGGTACCAAGAGACCCAGTACTTC.

The DNA for the CDR3 is TGTGCCAGCAGCCGGCAGGGTGCATCCAATGATTCACCCCTCCACTTT. Protein product: CASSRQGASNDSPLHF. The chain links TRBV6-6 to TRBJ1-6, with D perhaps TRBD1 (5 bases). Germline V gives CDR1 MNHNY, CDR2 SVGAGI (reference sequence). The CDR3 runs 16 residues. The V end lost 6 bases, the J end lost 8 bases, and 20 bases lay between the germline ends.

About this clone: One end of the junction fails to match germline, which may point to a read error. The V call is TRBV4-1, the J call TRBJ2-1, with 10 bases lining up with TRBD1. Germline V gene sequence: CDR1 MGHRA, CDR2 YSYEKL. The CDR3 runs to 17 residues. The CDR3 sequence is CASSQGLGQGSFNEQFF. CDR3 coding DNA: TGCGCCAGCAGCCAGGGCCTGGGACAGGGGTCCTTCAATGAGCAGTTCTTC.